This T cell receptor (beta chain) emerged from a study of control samples from healthy donors and cancer patients. Looked up from germline, CDR1 is SGDLS and CDR2 is YYNGEE. V lost 3 bases and J lost 9; bases outside the gene matches: 9. The CDR3 totals 15 residues. Data came from immunoSEQ multiplex PCR; TCRdb stores just in-frame clones and leaves some out. The sample lists fewer than 200,000 clones; just over 90% were seen once. Sequenced: blood. This receptor was taken from a man in his thirties or forties in good health. The chain recombines TRBV9 with TRBJ2-1, with 10 bases matching TRBD2. The CDR3 here is CASSEAGGPKVEQFF. Here the CDR3 DNA reads TGTGCCAGCAGCGAAGCGGGAGGGCCGAAGGTTGAGCAGTTCTTC.